The 31 T cell receptor beta chains listed next were all sequenced from one sample in a study of T cells in Graves' hyperthyroidism and ophthalmopathy. RNA transcripts gave rise to amplified TCR beta CDR3 regions. RT-PCR in the first round (using the HTBI primer set) targeted the TCR CDR3. MiXCR was run by TCRdb on the multiplex PCR reads, yielding one entry per CDR3 protein. Counted here are around 540,000 distinct CDR3 sequences, around 16% occurring once; the ten biggest clones make up around 28%. Input material: blood. The receptors originated from a woman aged 25 to 45 with Graves' ophthalmopathy.

The chain uses TRBV6-1 and TRBJ1-3, with TRBD1 matching 8 bases. V gave up 5 bases and J gave up 2 bases; unmatched junction bases: 11. The CDR3 is 17 residues long. Germline CDR1 MNHNS, CDR2 SASEGT. The CDR3 spells CASSYPSQGAAGNTIYF. CDR3 coding DNA: TGTGCCAGCAGTTATCCTTCCCAGGGGGCGGCTGGAAACACCATATATTTT.

The chain employs TRBV2 and TRBJ2-7; weak D call: TRBD2 (6 bases). Trimming stripped 2 bases from V and 3 bases from J, with 11 bases between. Germline assignment: CDR1 SNHLY and CDR2 FYNNEI. This CDR3 is 14 amino acids long. The CDR3, as DNA: TGTGCCAGCAGTGAATTCAAAGCGGGCTACGAGCAGTACTTC. Its protein product is CASSEFKAGYEQYF. Based on the CDR3 plus reference TRBV2 and TRBJ2-7, the full variable domain is EPEVTQTPSHQVTQMGQEVILRCVPISNHLYFYWYRQILGQKVEFLVSFYNNEISEKSEIFDDQFSVERPDGSNFTLKIRSTKLEDSAMYFCASSEFKAGYEQYFGPGTRLTVT.

The chain combines TRBV9 with TRBJ2-3, with a weak D call TRBD1 (6 bases). Germline assignment: CDR1 SGDLS and CDR2 YYNGEE. V was shortened by 3 bases and J by 3 bases, with 23 bases between the two germline ends. This CDR3 is built from 18 residues. The CDR3 loop reads CASSAPMGAGLGTDTQYF. Here the CDR3 DNA reads TGTGCCAGCAGCGCCCCGATGGGGGCGGGCCTGGGAACAGATACGCAGTATTTT.

This clonotype was recorded many times. This sequence joins TRBV11-2 and TRBJ2-5; D ambiguous. CDR3 length: 12 residues. The V end was cut by 5 bases, the J end by 5 bases, with 9 bases between. Per the germline V gene, CDR1 is SGHAT and CDR2 is FQNNGV. CDR3 sequence (DNA): TGTGCCAGCAGCCCCCCCTGGGAGACCCAGTACTTC. Translating gives CASSPPWETQYF. Based on the CDR3 plus reference TRBV11-2 and TRBJ2-5, the full variable domain is EAGVAQSPRYKIIEKRQSVAFWCNPISGHATLYWYQQILGQGPKLLIQFQNNGVVDDSQLPKDRFSAERLKGVDSTLKIQPAKLEDSAVYLCASSPPWETQYFGPGTRLLVL.

This clonotype was seen at least ten times. The genes are TRBV28 and TRBJ2-1; 10 bases are a match to TRBD2. This CDR3 has 16 amino acids. Germline loops: CDR1 MDHEN, CDR2 SYDVKM. V gave up 3 bases and J gave up 6 bases; unmatched junction bases: 8. In nucleotides, the CDR3 is TGTGCCAGCAGTTTTCCCCTAGCGGGAGTTTCCAATGAGCAGTTCTTC. Amino acids: CASSFPLAGVSNEQFF.

This clonotype was counted a few times. The chain employs TRBV4-3 and TRBJ2-7; TRBD2 might be the D (6 bases). Trimming took 5 bases from V and 0 from J, leaving 14 bases between them. The CDR3 has 15 amino acids. Germline CDR1 and CDR2: LGHNA and YSLEER. The CDR3 sequence: CASSASGAISYEQYF. The CDR3 region has the DNA TGCGCCAGCAGCGCCTCGGGAGCGATCTCCTACGAGCAGTACTTC.

In its sample, this clonotype was seen many times. The chain combines TRBV5-1 with TRBJ1-1; a weak D match, TRBD1 (5 bases). The germline V gene encodes CDR1 SGHRS and CDR2 YFSETQ. The CDR3 sequence is 15 residues long. V gave up 2 bases and J gave up 1 base, with 12 bases separating them. The CDR3 nucleotides are TGCGCCAGCAGCTTTACCGGGACGGAGAACACTGAAGCTTTCTTT. This codes for CASSFTGTENTEAFF.

This clonotype has a handful of counts. The V gene is TRBV19, the J gene TRBJ1-1, with 8 bases lining up with TRBD1. V lost 7 bases, J lost 1 base, and 5 bases stayed unmatched. This CDR3 is built from 14 residues. Germline CDR1 is LNHDA and CDR2 is SQIVND (reference sequence). CDR3 coding DNA: TGTGCCAGTATTCTCGGGACAGGGAACACTGAAGCTTTCTTT. Encoded protein: CASILGTGNTEAFF.

The chain has TRBV14 and TRBJ2-5, with TRBD2 matching over 9 bases. CDR1 is SGHDN, CDR2 FVKESK, per germline. Trimming at V came to 4 bases and at J to 5 bases, leaving 5 bases not matched to a gene. The CDR3 extends over 14 amino acids. The CDR3 reads CASSLWTSAETQYF. The CDR3, as DNA: TGTGCCAGCAGCCTCTGGACTAGCGCCGAGACCCAGTACTTC.

This clonotype has a count of ten or more. This sequence joins TRBV5-1 and TRBJ2-7; a possible D gene is TRBD2 (6 bases). The V end lost 0 bases, the J end lost 0 bases, and 13 bases lay between the germline ends. Germline CDR1 is SGHRS and CDR2 is YFSETQ. The CDR3 has 16 residues. The CDR3 nucleotides read TGCGCCAGCAGCTTGGGGGACTCGACGAGCTCCTACGAGCAGTACTTC. Protein product: CASSLGDSTSSYEQYF.

This chain uses TRBV5-1 with TRBJ2-7; perhaps D is TRBD1 or TRBD2 (5 bases each). Germline V gives CDR1 SGHRS, CDR2 YFSETQ. With 4 bases removed from V and 2 bases from J, the gap between germline ends came to 10 bases. This CDR3 is 13 amino acids long. CDR3 protein: CASSTGTAYEQYF. CDR3 nucleotides: TGCGCCAGCAGCACCGGGACGGCCTACGAGCAGTACTTC.

The genes are TRBV19 and TRBJ2-3, with 8 bases fitting TRBD1. The CDR3 consists of 16 residues. Losses at the gene ends were 5 bases for V and 2 bases for J; bases not matched to a gene: 9. Germline CDR1 is LNHDA and CDR2 is SQIVND (reference sequence). The CDR3 region has the DNA TGTGCCAGTAGTCCCACAGGGGGTTGGAACACAGATACGCAGTATTTT. Protein sequence: CASSPTGGWNTDTQYF.

This clonotype was observed many times. This chain links TRBV20-1 with TRBJ2-3; 7 bases align to TRBD2. Germline V gene lookup returns CDR1 DFQATT and CDR2 SNEGSKA (reference sequence). This CDR3 has 16 amino acids. V was clipped by 3 bases and J by 1 base; unmatched bases: 10. The CDR3 coding sequence is TGCAGTGCTAGGGGAGGGGATGCTAAGCGCACAGATACGCAGTATTTT. Translating gives CSARGGDAKRTDTQYF.

There are many counts of this clonotype. V is TRBV10-1 and J is TRBJ1-1; D uncertain. The CDR3 consists of 11 residues. V was trimmed by 7 bases and J by 6 bases, leaving 9 bases between them. CDR1 and CDR2 from the germline V gene are WNHNN and SYGVQD (reference sequence). CDR3 bases: TGCGCCAGCACCCCGGAAGCTGAAGCTTTCTTT. It codes for CASTPEAEAFF.

The chain is built from TRBV2 and TRBJ2-5; 8 bases are a match to TRBD2. The germline V gene encodes CDR1 SNHLY and CDR2 FYNNEI. The trim removed 9 bases at V and 1 base at J, leaving 13 bases unmatched. CDR3 length: 16 residues. CDR3: CASSGIILPRQETQYF. In nucleotides, the CDR3 is TGTGCCAGTAGCGGGATTATCTTACCACGCCAAGAGACCCAGTACTTC.

The sample holds many counts of this clonotype. The V and J genes are TRBV5-5 and TRBJ2-1, with 7 bases fitting TRBD1. Trimming cost V 3 bases and J 4 bases; bases outside gene matches: 10. CDR1 and CDR2 (germline): SGHKS, YYEKEE (reference sequence). This CDR3 comprises 16 residues. CDR3 bases: TGTGCCAGCAGCTCCTCAGGACAGGAGCCTTACAATGAGCAGTTCTTC. This codes for CASSSSGQEPYNEQFF. Supplemented by reference TRBV5-5 and TRBJ2-1, the full variable domain reads DAGVTQSPTHLIKTRGQQVTLRCSPISGHKSVSWYQQVLGQGPQFIFQYYEKEERGRGNFPDRFSARQFPNYSSELNVNALLLGDSALYLCASSSSGQEPYNEQFFGPGTRLTVL.

The chain recombines TRBV29-1 with TRBJ1-3; 7 positions match TRBD1. CDR3 length: 14 residues. Unmatched junction bases numbered 4, after V lost 1 base and J lost 4 bases. Germline V lookup: CDR1 SQVTM, CDR2 ANQGSEA. CDR3 residues: CSVEGQGVGNTIYF. Written as DNA, the CDR3 is TGCAGCGTTGAAGGCCAGGGGGTAGGAAACACCATATATTTT.

In its sample, this clonotype was seen many times. The chain is built from TRBV7-9 and TRBJ1-5, with 9 bases lining up with TRBD1. Unmatched junction bases numbered 20, after V lost 2 bases and J lost 6 bases. This CDR3 is built from 20 residues. The germline V gene encodes CDR1 SEHNR and CDR2 FQNEAQ (reference sequence). This CDR3 reads CASSLTARPGQGGVGQPQHF. CDR3 DNA: TGTGCCAGCAGCTTAACAGCGAGACCGGGACAGGGAGGAGTGGGTCAGCCCCAGCATTTT.

There are many counts of this clonotype. The germline gene is not matched at one end of the junction; a read error may be the cause. The chain employs TRBV28 and TRBJ1-1; maybe TRBD1 (5 bases). CDR1 is MDHEN and CDR2 is SYDVKM in the germline V gene. The CDR3 has 14 amino acids. CDR3 sequence reads: CASSYGGVGTETFF. The CDR3 coding sequence is TGTGCCAGCAGTTATGGGGGGGTCGGGACTGAAACTTTCTTT.

In its sample, this clonotype was seen many times. J is TRBJ2-3 and V is TRBV2, with 10 positions matching TRBD2. CDR1 and CDR2 (germline): SNHLY, FYNNEI. The J segment lost 3 bases and the V segment lost 10 bases, leaving 7 bases of the junction unmatched. The CDR3 totals 14 residues. The CDR3 nucleotides are TGTGCCACCCTACTAGCGGGGTATACAGATACGCAGTATTTT. Residues: CATLLAGYTDTQYF.

The chain combines TRBV20-1 with TRBJ2-5; no reliable D call. Germline lookup yields CDR1 DFQATT and CDR2 SNEGSKA (reference sequence). The CDR3 has 13 amino acids. V gave up 0 bases and J gave up 5 bases, with 10 bases separating them. CDR3 amino acids: CSAREDRWETQYF. The CDR3 region has the DNA TGCAGTGCTAGAGAAGACCGGTGGGAGACCCAGTACTTC.

The chain employs TRBV27 and TRBJ2-4, with D maybe TRBD1 (5 bases). The germline CDR1 and CDR2 sequences are MNHEY and SMNVEV (reference sequence). The CDR3 runs 16 residues. V was pared by 2 bases and J by 1 base, with 12 bases between. CDR3 sequence: CASSLKGWAAKNIQYF. CDR3 DNA sequence: TGTGCCAGCAGTTTAAAGGGGTGGGCGGCCAAAAACATTCAGTACTTC.

This clonotype was recorded at least ten times. The gene calls are TRBV28 and TRBJ2-3; 9 nucleotides align to TRBD2. The ends lost 6 bases at V and 1 base at J; junction bases unmatched: 14. Germline CDR1 MDHEN, CDR2 SYDVKM. The length of the CDR3 is 18 residues. The CDR3 nucleotides are TGTGCCAGCAGCCCCCTCGGAGCGGGAGGATCGGGCACAGATACGCAGTATTTT. Translated, it gives CASSPLGAGGSGTDTQYF.

The J gene is TRBJ2-7, the V gene TRBV18; maybe TRBD1 (5 bases). The V and J ends lost 3 bases and 3 bases respectively, with 12 bases between them. There are 14 residues in the CDR3. CDR1 and CDR2 from the germline V gene are KGHSH and LQKENI. The CDR3 here is CASSPSRDHYEQYF. DNA of the CDR3: TGTGCCAGCTCACCGAGCAGGGATCACTACGAGCAGTACTTC.

This clonotype was seen a handful of times. The CDR3 DNA reads as TGTGCCAGCAGCTTCTTCGGCAGCGGCACAGATACGCAGTATTTT. Protein: CASSFFGSGTDTQYF. The V gene is TRBV7-2, the J gene TRBJ2-3; no definite D call. Trimming cost V 3 bases and J 1 base, with 11 bases left between them. Looked up from germline, CDR1 is SGHTA and CDR2 is FQGNSA. This CDR3 is 15 amino acids long.

This clonotype showed up many times. V is TRBV5-1 and J is TRBJ2-1, with 8 bases lining up with TRBD1. Germline CDR1 reads SGHRS; CDR2 reads YFSETQ. With 5 bases clipped from V and 8 bases from J, the junction kept 9 bases outside the gene matches. The CDR3 extends over 14 amino acids. CDR3 in amino acids: CASRGETGVDEQFF. In nucleotides, the CDR3 is TGCGCCAGCAGGGGCGAGACAGGGGTCGATGAGCAGTTCTTC.

This clonotype has at least ten counts. The gene calls are TRBV20-1 and TRBJ1-2, with 8 bases aligning to TRBD1. Germline V CDR1 and CDR2: DFQATT, SNEGSKA (reference sequence). With V trimmed by 4 bases and J by 0 bases, 1 base remained unmatched. This CDR3 is built from 13 residues. The CDR3 loop reads CSAKDRANYGYTF. CDR3 sequence (DNA): TGCAGTGCTAAGGACAGGGCTAACTATGGCTACACCTTC.

This clonotype was observed a handful of times. The chain employs TRBV4-2 and TRBJ2-3; a weak D match, TRBD2 (5 bases). Trimming stripped 0 bases from V and 4 bases from J, with 11 bases between. The germline gives CDR1 LGHNA, CDR2 YNFKEQ. CDR3 length: 15 amino acids. The CDR3 DNA sequence: TGTGCCAGCAGCCAAGATCGTGCAGCGGCAGATACGCAGTATTTT. This translates into CASSQDRAAADTQYF.

This clonotype was observed a handful of times. The chain recombines TRBV4-3 with TRBJ2-3; 9 nucleotides agree with TRBD2. Germline V gene sequence: CDR1 LGHNA, CDR2 YSLEER. The V segment lost 0 bases and the J segment 8 bases; nucleotides outside the gene matches: 15. The CDR3 runs to 18 residues. For the CDR3, the DNA is TGCGCCAGCAGCCAAGAGGGTCTAGCGGGGAGCACAGGCGCTACGCAGTATTTT. Amino acids: CASSQEGLAGSTGATQYF.

Regarding this clonotype: A much more abundant neighbour one base away suggests this may be a read error. The chain combines TRBV7-8 with TRBJ2-1, with D tentatively TRBD2 (7 bases). Deletions cut 2 bases from V and 7 bases from J, with 12 bases between. Germline V lookup: CDR1 SGHVS, CDR2 FQNEAQ. The length of the CDR3 is 14 residues. CDR3 nucleotides: TGTGCCAGCAGCTTAAAGCGGGACAAAAATGAGCAGTTCTTC. It yields the protein CASSLKRDKNEQFF.

Many counts were recorded for this clonotype. V gene TRBV6-1 combines with J gene TRBJ2-1, with 14 nucleotides matching TRBD2. Germline CDR1 MNHNS, CDR2 SASEGT. CDR3 length: 15 amino acids. Unmatched junction bases numbered 4, after V lost 6 bases and J lost 6 bases. The CDR3 region has the DNA TGTGCCAGCAGGCCAGGGACTAGCGGGAGCAATGAGCAGTTCTTC. Translation gives CASRPGTSGSNEQFF.